The text below deals with one T cell receptor beta chain. This clone's antigen is unknown. It has no much larger one-base neighbor in the sample; base qualities were not kept. The sample originates from a study of cytomegalovirus exposure and HLA in healthy donors (dated by TCRdb to 2015 to 2018). In terms of the full investigation: In an earlier analysis of around 540 of the donors, 250 to 350 Gb of sequence data and just under 120 million unique TCR beta sequences from some 170 million T cells were reported. Roughly 300 gigabases of sequencing data and tens of millions of unique TCR sequences were included in an early release covering about 600 HLA-typed donors. Of the roughly 400 genotyped donors, 81% were placed in the genetic ancestry cluster associated with self-reported Caucasian donors. The study was designed to test whether signatures of past pathogen exposure could be identified by cataloging public T cell receptors. The study used immunosequencing to profile the T cell repertoires of several hundred subjects and linked those repertoires to cytomegalovirus serostatus. In addition to the first cohort of 666 subjects, a separate validation cohort of over 90 different subjects was used. To predict cytomegalovirus infection status, the study brought together high-throughput TCR immunosequencing, statistical association of individual TCRs with disease status, and machine learning. To study patterns of TCR occurrence, a later analysis re-analyzed previously published TCR beta repertoires from around 670 donors and added high-resolution HLA genotyping. The later analysis used no new phenotypic data to find candidate immune exposures, relying instead on TCR beta sequences and their occurrence across donors. To decide whether each TCR beta V gene segment behaved as functional or pseudogenic, an earlier analysis of some 600 of the donors relied on high-throughput TCR beta sequencing. Donor age, sex, ethnicity and CMV serostatus were collected together with the repertoire data. A later genetic analysis took genome-wide SNP genotypes for about 55% of the 666 donors and used that subset as a discovery cohort. All discovery cohort repertoires had been generated on a single sequencing platform. HLA typing covered class I and class II loci at four-digit resolution. Typing coverage varied by locus: about 620-640 donors for A, B, C, DRB1 and DQB1; some 520 for DQA1; around 570 for DPA1; approximately 450 for DPB1. Because of strong linkage in the cohort, five DR-DQ haplotypes were treated as single units for association and clustering. Across 300 to 500 genotyped donors of the cohort, an average of 235,054 unique TCR beta nucleotide sequences per donor were sequenced, and 15% to 20% of those sequences were non-productive.

The cohort comprised 550 to 700 healthy bone marrow donors. Cohort members were all nominally healthy when sampled, although unrecorded immune exposures were likely present. The donor tested CMV seropositive, placing the donor among the 289 seropositive members of the cohort. A peripheral blood sample was provided by each donor, and peripheral blood mononuclear cells were used for TCR beta sequencing. The Qiagen DNeasy Blood Extraction Kit was used to extract genomic DNA from the blood cell samples. What the research found in general, with its limitations: The sequencing pipeline was judged likely to have produced a cluster of highly shared sequence variants as a technical artifact. While some public TCRs were present in many individuals, most TCR sequences turned up only very rarely across donors. The study gave a list of around 170 TCR beta chains associated with cytomegalovirus. HLA typing was unavailable for some donors at each locus, so association tests used only the typed subset. When HLA alleles, especially DR and DQ, strongly co-occurred, TCR associations were difficult to assign to individual alleles. A further reported finding was that TCR beta sequences accurately predicted the HLA-A and HLA-B alleles for most subjects in the first cohort. In a later genetic analysis, fewer N-insertions in productive TCRs were reported among donors in an Asian-associated ancestry cluster than the 666-donor mean. A later analysis associated about 17,000 TCR beta sequences with specific HLA alleles at a false discovery rate of 0.05. In a later analysis, HLA-associated TCR beta chains were found to be more clonally expanded and to have lower generation probabilities than equally common non-associated chains. Most CMV-associated TCR beta chains appeared to be HLA-restricted in a later analysis, and the HLA associations seemed to be driven largely by CMV exposure. The 87-base-pair reads could not distinguish some IMGT-functional V segments, including TRBV6-2 and TRBV6-3, so those segments were excluded. Broadly in line with IMGT annotations, most TCR beta V segments showed up in productive rearrangements about 87% or about 30% of the time in an earlier analysis of some 590 of the donors. CMV serostatus was the only immune exposure information available for the cohort. The classifier was reported to diagnose cytomegalovirus status with high specificity and sensitivity in both the original and validation cohorts. In a later analysis, TCR association rates were found to vary across HLA loci, with the most associated TCRs seen for DRB1 alleles and the fewest for HLA-C alleles. A later analysis reported that several top co-occurrence clusters appeared linked to parvovirus B19, influenza, CMV and Epstein-Barr virus. According to the authors, the approach could potentially be generalized to other disease states and immunological phenotypes. Correlated functional status among segregating V segments might be attributable to linkage disequilibrium, but an unknown experimental factor could not be ruled out. In this cohort, only TCR beta chains were sequenced, and detectable features were limited by the absence of alpha or paired-chain data. In a later genetic analysis, a missense DCLRE1C variant was associated with V-gene and J-gene trimming of TCR beta chains, and the association was replicated in an independent cohort. Because counts were too low, about 15 rarely observed V segments, including chromosome 9 orphons, were left out of the earlier analysis of 500 to 650 of the donors. The presence/absence analyses assumed that sequencing depth was roughly uniform across donors, and that assumption may not be true. In vitro tests confirmed that a few of the cytomegalovirus-associated TCR beta chains recognize cytomegalovirus antigens.

Preparation of the library involved the immunoSEQ multiplex PCR assay. A mixture of 60 forward primers for TCR Vbeta segments and 13 reverse primers for TCR Jbeta segments was used in the multiplex PCR. The CDR3 region of rearranged TCR beta genes was amplified from genomic DNA by a multiplex PCR assay. Amplified TCR beta libraries were sequenced as 87-base-pair reads on the Illumina HiSeq System. For the original study's pipeline: In a later analysis, approximately 74 million unique TCR beta chains were counted across the roughly 610 repertoires, and roughly 11 million of these chains were shared by at least two donors. Raw reads were error-corrected and collapsed into unique sequences by a nearest-neighbor algorithm in which closely related sequences were merged to remove PCR and sequencing errors. V, D and J gene segments were assigned by aligning CDR3 sequences to IMGT reference sequences. For a sequence to be retained, a match of at least six nucleotides was required to both a V gene segment and a J gene segment. A rearrangement counted as productive if the CDR3 had no stop codons and remained in frame with V and J, and every other rearrangement counted as non-productive. Following IMGT convention, CDR3 was defined as the stretch from the second conserved V-encoded cysteine up to the conserved J-encoded phenylalanine. Sequences without an unambiguous match to a single V gene segment were excluded from the earlier analysis of about 640 of the donors. An earlier analysis of a few hundred of the donors called V segments functional above 56.7% productive rearrangements and segregating when the between-donor standard deviation exceeded 5%. A statistical classification framework was built to diagnose cytomegalovirus status from the catalog of TCR beta chain sequences. In a later analysis, V and J genes were assigned by comparing TCR nucleotide sequences against IMGT/GENE-DB human TR gene sequences. The TCRdist pipeline was used in a later analysis to assign CDR3 sequences and most-parsimonious VDJ recombination scenarios. A later analysis defined each TCR beta chain by its CDR3 amino acid sequence plus V-gene family, and excluded reads lacking a unique V-gene family. A later analysis removed 500 to 650 highly shared, low-generation-probability nucleotide sequences to deal with suspected cross-contamination and a sequencing artifact. For each public chain, a later analysis derived a clonal expansion index from normalized ranks of inferred template counts within each repertoire. A later analysis computed generation probabilities with a VDJ recombination model fitted to out-of-frame rearrangements, and checked the results against IGoR. In a later analysis, hypergeometric tests were used to score TCR-TCR, TCR-HLA and TCR-CMV co-occurrence, with a repertoire-size bias correction applied to TCR pairs. To estimate false discovery rates, a later analysis permuted the HLA or CMV assignments 20 times. In a later analysis, co-occurring TCRs were grouped using DBSCAN, with TCRdist sequence similarity added in when clustering inside HLA-allele-positive subsets. Co-occurrence clustering excluded repertoires with fewer than 30,000 or more than 120,000 public chains, plus five with anomalous nucleotide sharing. TCRdb limited this immuneACCESS table to in-frame rearrangements with V and J called. A share of clones is missing; checked studies link under half to unresolved V genes, and the rest is unexplained. That table gives V, J and clone size, and the DNA gave D and trimming. The sample profile shows 130,000 or so clones; 50% to 80% of them were found once. More than 6.5% of the sample comes from the top ten.

From the cysteine through the phenylalanine, the CDR3 covers 16 amino acids. Only the CDR3 DNA is retained, 48 bases long and in frame from the first base. CDR1 and CDR2, per the germline V gene, are SGHDN and FVKESK. Germline trimming amounts to 3 bases on V and 4 bases on J, with 11 as the count of junction bases outside the gene matches. Recombination joined TRBV14 with TRBJ1-2, and TRBD1 matches 7 of the central bases. The sequenced sample was PBMCs. The TCR comes from a woman aged 40 to 50 in good health and CMV-seropositive. The CDR3 protein: CASSQPARDRGYGYTF. The sequenced DNA is TGTGCCAGCAGCCAGCCCGCCCGGGACAGAGGCTATGGCTACACCTTC.